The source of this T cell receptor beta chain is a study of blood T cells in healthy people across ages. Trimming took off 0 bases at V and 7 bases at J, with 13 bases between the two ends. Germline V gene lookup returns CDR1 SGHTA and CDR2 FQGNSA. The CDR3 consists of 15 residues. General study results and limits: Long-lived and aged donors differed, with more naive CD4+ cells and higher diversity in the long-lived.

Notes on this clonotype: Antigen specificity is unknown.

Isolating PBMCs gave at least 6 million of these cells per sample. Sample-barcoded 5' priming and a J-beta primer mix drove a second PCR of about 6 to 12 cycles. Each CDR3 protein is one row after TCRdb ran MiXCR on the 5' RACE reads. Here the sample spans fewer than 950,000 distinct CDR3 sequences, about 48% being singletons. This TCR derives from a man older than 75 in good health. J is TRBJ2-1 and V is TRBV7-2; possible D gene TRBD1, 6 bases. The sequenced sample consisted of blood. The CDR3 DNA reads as TGTGCCAGCAGCTTAGCGGGGGCTGGCGGTAATGAGCAGTTCTTC. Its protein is CASSLAGAGGNEQFF.